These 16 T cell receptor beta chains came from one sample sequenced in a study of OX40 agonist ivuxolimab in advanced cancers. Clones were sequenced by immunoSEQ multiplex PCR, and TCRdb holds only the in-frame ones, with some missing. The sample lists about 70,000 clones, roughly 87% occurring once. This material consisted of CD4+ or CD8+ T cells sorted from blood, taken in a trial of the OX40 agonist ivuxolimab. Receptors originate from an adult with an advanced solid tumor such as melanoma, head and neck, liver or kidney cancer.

CDR3 DNA sequence: TGCAGTGCTGTACGGGGTGGTACGCAGTATTTT. Translation: CSAVRGGTQYF. The genes are TRBV20-1 and TRBJ2-3, with a possible D match to TRBD2 (5 bases). Germline CDR1 and CDR2: DFQATT and SNEGSKA (reference sequence). V lost 5 bases and J 8 bases, leaving 11 bases between the germline ends. The CDR3 is 11 residues long.

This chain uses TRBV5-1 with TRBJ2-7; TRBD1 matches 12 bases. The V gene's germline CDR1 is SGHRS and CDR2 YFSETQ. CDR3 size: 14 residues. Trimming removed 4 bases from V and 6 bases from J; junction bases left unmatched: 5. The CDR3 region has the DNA TGCGCCAGCAGCCCCGGGACAGGGGGCTCCGAGCAGTACTTC. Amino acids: CASSPGTGGSEQYF.

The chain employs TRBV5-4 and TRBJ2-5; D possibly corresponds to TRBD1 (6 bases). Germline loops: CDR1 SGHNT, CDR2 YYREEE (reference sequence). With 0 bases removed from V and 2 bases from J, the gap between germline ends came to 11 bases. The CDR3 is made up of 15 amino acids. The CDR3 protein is CASSLAQGPQETQYF. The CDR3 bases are TGTGCCAGCAGCTTGGCCCAGGGGCCACAAGAGACCCAGTACTTC.

The CDR3 region is CASTSPSPYGYTF. CDR3 bases: TGTGCCAGCACCTCCCCCTCGCCCTATGGCTACACCTTC. V gene TRBV2 combines with J gene TRBJ1-2; D remains unclear. CDR1 SNHLY and CDR2 FYNNEI come from the germline V gene. V was cut by 7 bases and J by 4 bases, with 13 bases left in between. This CDR3 is 13 amino acids long.

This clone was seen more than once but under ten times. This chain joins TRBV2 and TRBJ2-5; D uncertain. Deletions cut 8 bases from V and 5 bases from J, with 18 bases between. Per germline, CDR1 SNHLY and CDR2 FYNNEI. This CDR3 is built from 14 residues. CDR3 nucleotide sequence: TGTGCCAGCTCCCGGCCTCCGGGCATGGAGACCCAGTACTTC. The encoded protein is CASSRPPGMETQYF.

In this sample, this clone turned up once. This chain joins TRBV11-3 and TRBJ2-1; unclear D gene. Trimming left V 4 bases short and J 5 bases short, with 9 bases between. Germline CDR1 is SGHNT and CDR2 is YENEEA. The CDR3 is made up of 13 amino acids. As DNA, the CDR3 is TGTGCCAGCAGCTCTGGGCCCAACAATGAGCAGTTCTTC. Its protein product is CASSSGPNNEQFF.

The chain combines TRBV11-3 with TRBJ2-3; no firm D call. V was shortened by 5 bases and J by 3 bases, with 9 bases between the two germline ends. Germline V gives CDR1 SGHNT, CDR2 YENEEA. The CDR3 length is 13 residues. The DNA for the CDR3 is TGTGCCAGCAGCCGTGGTACAACAGATACGCAGTATTTT. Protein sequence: CASSRGTTDTQYF.

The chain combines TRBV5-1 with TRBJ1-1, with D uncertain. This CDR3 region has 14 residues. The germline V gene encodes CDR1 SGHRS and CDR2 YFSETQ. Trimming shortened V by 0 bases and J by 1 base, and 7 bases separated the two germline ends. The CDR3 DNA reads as TGCGCCAGCAGCTTGGTAACAGCGAACACTGAAGCTTTCTTT. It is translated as CASSLVTANTEAFF.

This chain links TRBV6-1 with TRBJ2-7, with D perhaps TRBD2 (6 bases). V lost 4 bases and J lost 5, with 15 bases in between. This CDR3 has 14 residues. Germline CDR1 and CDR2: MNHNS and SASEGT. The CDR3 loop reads CASSVAGMLHEQYF. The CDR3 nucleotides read TGTGCCAGCAGTGTGGCGGGGATGCTCCACGAGCAGTACTTC.

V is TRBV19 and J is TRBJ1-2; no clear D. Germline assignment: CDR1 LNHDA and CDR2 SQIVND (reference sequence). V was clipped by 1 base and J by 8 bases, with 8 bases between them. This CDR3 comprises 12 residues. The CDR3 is CASSIGRGGYTF. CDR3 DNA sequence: TGTGCCAGTAGTATAGGCAGAGGAGGCTACACCTTC. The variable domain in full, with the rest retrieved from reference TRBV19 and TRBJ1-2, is DGGITQSPKYLFRKEGQNVTLSCEQNLNHDAMYWYRQDPGQGLRLIYYSQIVNDFQKGDIAEGYSVSREKKESFPLTVTSAQKNPTAFYLCASSIGRGGYTFGSGTRLTVV.

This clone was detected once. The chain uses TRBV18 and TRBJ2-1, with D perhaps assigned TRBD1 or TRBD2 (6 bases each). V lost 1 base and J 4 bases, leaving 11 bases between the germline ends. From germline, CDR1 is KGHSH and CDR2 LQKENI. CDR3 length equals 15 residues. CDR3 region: CASSPLGGPYNEQFF. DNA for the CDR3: TGTGCCAGCTCACCACTGGGGGGCCCTTACAATGAGCAGTTCTTC. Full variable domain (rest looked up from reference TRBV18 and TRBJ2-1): NAGVMQNPRHLVRRRGQEARLRCSPMKGHSHVYWYRQLPEEGLKFMVYLQKENIIDESGMPKERFSAEFPKEGPSILRIQQVVRGDSAAYFCASSPLGGPYNEQFFGPGTRLTVL.

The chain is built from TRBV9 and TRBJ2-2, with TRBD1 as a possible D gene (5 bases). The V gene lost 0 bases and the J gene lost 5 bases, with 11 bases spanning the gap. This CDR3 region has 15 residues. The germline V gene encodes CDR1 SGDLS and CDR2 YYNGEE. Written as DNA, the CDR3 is TGTGCCAGCAGCGTAGTAGACAGCTTGACCGGGGAGCTGTTTTTT. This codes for CASSVVDSLTGELFF.

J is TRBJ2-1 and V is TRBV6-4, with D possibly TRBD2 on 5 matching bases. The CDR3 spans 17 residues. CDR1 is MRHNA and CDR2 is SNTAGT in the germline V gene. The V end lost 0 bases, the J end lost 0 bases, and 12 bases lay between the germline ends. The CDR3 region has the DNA TGTGCCAGCAGTGACTCTGACTACTTGAGCTCCTACAATGAGCAGTTCTTC. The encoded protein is CASSDSDYLSSYNEQFF.

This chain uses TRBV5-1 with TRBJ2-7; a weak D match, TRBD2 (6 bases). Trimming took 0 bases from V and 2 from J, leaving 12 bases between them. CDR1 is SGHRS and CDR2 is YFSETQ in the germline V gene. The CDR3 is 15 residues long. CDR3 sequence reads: CASSLGGGRTYEQYF. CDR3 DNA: TGCGCCAGCAGCTTGGGAGGAGGGAGGACCTACGAGCAGTACTTC.

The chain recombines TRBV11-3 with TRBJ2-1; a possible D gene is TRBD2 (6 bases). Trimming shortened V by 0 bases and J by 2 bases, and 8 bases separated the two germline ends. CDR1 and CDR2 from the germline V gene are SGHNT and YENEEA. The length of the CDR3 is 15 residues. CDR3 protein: CASSLDSGAYNEQFF. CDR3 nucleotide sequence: TGTGCCAGCAGCTTAGATAGCGGCGCCTACAATGAGCAGTTCTTC. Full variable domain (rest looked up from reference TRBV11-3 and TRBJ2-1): EAGVVQSPRYKIIEKKQPVAFWCNPISGHNTLYWYLQNLGQGPELLIRYENEEAVDDSQLPKDRFSAERLKGVDSTLKIQPAELGDSAVYLCASSLDSGAYNEQFFGPGTRLTVL.

This CDR3 is CASSSRGLEAFF. In nucleotides, the CDR3 is TGTGCCAGCAGTTCCCGGGGTCTCGAAGCTTTCTTT. V usage is TRBV28 and J usage is TRBJ1-1; the D is unclear. The CDR3 has 12 amino acids. V was cut by 4 bases and J by 8 bases, with 11 bases left in between. Germline V gene data show CDR1 as MDHEN and CDR2 as SYDVKM.